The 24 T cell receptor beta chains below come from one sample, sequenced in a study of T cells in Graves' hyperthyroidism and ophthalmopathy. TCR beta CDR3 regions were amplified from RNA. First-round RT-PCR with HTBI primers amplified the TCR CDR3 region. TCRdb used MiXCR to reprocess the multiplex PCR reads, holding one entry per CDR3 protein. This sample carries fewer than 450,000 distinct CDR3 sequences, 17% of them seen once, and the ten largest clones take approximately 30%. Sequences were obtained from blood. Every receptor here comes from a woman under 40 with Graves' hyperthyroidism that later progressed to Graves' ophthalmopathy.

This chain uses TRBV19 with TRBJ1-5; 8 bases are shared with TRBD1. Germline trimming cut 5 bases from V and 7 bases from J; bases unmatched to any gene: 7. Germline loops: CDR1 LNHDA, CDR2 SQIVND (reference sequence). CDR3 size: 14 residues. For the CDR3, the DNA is TGTGCCAGTAGTGCCGCAGGGGGCAGGCAGCCCCAGCATTTT. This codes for CASSAAGGRQPQHF.

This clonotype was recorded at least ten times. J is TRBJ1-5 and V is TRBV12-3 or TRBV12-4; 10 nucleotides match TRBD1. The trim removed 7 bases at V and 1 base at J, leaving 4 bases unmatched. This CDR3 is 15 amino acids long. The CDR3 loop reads CASTRTGGSNQPQHF. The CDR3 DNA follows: TGTGCCAGCACCCGGACAGGGGGGAGCAATCAGCCCCAGCATTTT.

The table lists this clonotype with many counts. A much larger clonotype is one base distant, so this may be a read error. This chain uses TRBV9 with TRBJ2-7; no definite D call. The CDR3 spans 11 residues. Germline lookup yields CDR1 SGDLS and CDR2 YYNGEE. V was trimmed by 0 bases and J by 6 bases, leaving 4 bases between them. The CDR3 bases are TGTGCCAGCAGCGTAGGGGGCGAGCAGTACTTC. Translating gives CASSVGGEQYF.

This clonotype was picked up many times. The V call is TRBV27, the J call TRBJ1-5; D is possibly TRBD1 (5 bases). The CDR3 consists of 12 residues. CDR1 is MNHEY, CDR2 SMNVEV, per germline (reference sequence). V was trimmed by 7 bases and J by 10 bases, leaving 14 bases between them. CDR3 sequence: CASTTGSLPQHF. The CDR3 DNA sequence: TGTGCCAGCACAACAGGAAGTTTACCCCAGCATTTT.

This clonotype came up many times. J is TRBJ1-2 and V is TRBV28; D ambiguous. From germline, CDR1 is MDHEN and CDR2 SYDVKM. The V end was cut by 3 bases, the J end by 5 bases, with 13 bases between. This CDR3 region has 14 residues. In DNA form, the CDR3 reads TGTGCCAGCAGTTTTGGAACAGCAAGTTATGGCTACACCTTC. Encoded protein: CASSFGTASYGYTF.

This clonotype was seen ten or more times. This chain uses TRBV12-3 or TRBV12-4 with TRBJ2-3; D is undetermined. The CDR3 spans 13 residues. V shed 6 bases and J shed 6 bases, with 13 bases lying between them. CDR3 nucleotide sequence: TGTGCCAGCAGCCTACTGGTGGGGGATACGCAGTATTTT. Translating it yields CASSLLVGDTQYF.

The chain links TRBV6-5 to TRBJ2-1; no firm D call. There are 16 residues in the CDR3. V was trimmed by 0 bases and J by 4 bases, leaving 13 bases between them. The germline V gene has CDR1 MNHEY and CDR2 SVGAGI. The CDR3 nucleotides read TGTGCCAGCAGTTACTCCCGCGTTGCCGGGTACAATGAGCAGTTCTTC. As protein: CASSYSRVAGYNEQFF.

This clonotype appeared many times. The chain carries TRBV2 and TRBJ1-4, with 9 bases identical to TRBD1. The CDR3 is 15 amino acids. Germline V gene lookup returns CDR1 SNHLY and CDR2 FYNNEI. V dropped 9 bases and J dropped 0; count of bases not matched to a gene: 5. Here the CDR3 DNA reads TGTGCCAGTGGACAGGGGTCGACAACTAATGAAAAACTGTTTTTT. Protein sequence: CASGQGSTTNEKLFF.

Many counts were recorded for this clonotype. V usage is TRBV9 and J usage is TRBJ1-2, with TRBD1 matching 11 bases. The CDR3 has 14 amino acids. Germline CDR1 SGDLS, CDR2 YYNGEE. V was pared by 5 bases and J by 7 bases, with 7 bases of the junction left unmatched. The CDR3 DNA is TGTGCCAGCAGATGGACAGGGGGCGTGAGTGGCTACACCTTC. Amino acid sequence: CASRWTGGVSGYTF.

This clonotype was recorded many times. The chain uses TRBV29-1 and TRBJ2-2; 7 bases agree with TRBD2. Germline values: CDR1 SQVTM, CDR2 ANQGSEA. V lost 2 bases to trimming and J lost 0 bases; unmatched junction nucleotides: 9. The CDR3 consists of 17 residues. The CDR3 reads CSVERLGGSANTGELFF. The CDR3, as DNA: TGCAGCGTTGAAAGGTTGGGGGGGTCCGCGAACACCGGGGAGCTGTTTTTT.

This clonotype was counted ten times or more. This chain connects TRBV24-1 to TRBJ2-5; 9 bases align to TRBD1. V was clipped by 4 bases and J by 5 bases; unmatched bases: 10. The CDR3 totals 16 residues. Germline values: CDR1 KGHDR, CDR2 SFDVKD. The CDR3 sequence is CATSDTSGQGWETQYF. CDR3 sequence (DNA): TGTGCCACCAGTGACACCTCTGGACAGGGGTGGGAGACCCAGTACTTC.

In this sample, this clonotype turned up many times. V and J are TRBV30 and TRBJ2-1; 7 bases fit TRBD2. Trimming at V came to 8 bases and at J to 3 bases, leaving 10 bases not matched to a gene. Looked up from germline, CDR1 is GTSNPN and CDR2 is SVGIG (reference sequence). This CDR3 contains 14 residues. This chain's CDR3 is CALSIGGFYNEQFF. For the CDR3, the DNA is TGTGCCCTTAGCATCGGGGGGTTCTACAATGAGCAGTTCTTC. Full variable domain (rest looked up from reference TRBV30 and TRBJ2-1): SQTIHQWPATLVQPVGSPLSLECTVEGTSNPNLYWYRQAAGRGLQLLFYSVGIGQISSEVPQNLSASRPQDRQFILSSKKLLLSDSGFYLCALSIGGFYNEQFFGPGTRLTVL.

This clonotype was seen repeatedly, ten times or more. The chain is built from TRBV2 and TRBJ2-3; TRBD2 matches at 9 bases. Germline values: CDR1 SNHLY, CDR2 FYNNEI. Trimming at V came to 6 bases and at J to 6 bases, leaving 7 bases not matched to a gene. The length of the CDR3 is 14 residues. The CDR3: CASSASGVGDTQYF. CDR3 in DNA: TGTGCCAGCAGCGCTAGCGGGGTCGGGGATACGCAGTATTTT.

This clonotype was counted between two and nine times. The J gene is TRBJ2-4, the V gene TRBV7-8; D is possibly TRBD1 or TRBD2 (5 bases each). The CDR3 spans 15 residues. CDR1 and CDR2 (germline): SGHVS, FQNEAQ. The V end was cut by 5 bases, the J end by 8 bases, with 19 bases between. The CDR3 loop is CASSPTRTREHIQYF. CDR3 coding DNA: TGTGCCAGCAGCCCGACGAGGACAAGGGAGCACATTCAGTACTTC.

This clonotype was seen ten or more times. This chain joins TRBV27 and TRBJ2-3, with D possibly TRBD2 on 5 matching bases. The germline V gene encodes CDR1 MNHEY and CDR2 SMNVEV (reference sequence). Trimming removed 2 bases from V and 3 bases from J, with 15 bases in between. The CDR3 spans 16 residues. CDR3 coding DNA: TGTGCCAGCAGTTTAAACGGGGTCCTTAGGACAGATACGCAGTATTTT. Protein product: CASSLNGVLRTDTQYF.

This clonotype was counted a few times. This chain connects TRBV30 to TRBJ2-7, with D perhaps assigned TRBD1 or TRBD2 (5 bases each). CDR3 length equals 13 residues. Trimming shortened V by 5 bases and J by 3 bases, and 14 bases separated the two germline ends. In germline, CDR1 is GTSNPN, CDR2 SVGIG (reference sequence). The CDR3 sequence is CAWGDERNYEQYF. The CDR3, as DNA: TGTGCCTGGGGGGACGAGCGGAACTACGAGCAGTACTTC.

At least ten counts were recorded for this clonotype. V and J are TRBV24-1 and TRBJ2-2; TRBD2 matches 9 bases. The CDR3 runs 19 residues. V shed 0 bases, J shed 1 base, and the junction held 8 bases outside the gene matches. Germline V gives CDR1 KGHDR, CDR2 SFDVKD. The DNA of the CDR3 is TGTGCCACCAGTGATTTGGGGCCCTCTAGCGGGGTGAACACCGGGGAGCTGTTTTTT. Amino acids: CATSDLGPSSGVNTGELFF.

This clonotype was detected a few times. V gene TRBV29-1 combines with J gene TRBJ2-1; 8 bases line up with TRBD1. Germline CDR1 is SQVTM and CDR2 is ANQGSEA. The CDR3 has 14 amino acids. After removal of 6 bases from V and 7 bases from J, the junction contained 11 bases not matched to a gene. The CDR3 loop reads CSVPGQVIWNEQFF. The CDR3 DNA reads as TGCAGCGTACCGGGACAGGTGATATGGAATGAGCAGTTCTTC.

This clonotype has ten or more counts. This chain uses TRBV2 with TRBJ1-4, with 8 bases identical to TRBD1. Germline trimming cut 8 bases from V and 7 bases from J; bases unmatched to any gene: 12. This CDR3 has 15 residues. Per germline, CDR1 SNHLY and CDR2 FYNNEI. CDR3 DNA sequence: TGTGCCAGCGCCCCAGCAGGGGGCCTGGTTGAAAAACTGTTTTTT. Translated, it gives CASAPAGGLVEKLFF.

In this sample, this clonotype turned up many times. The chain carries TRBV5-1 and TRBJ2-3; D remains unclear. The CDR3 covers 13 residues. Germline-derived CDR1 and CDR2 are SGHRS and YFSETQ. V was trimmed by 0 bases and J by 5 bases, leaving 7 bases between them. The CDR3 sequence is CASSLGPLDTQYF. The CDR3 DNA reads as TGCGCCAGCAGCTTGGGCCCCTTAGATACGCAGTATTTT.

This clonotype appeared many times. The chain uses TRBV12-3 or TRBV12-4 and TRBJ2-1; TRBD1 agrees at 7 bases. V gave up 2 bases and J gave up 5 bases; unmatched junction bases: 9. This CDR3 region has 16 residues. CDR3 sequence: CASSLLVVRGNNEQFF. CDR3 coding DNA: TGTGCCAGCAGTTTATTGGTGGTCAGGGGGAACAATGAGCAGTTCTTC.

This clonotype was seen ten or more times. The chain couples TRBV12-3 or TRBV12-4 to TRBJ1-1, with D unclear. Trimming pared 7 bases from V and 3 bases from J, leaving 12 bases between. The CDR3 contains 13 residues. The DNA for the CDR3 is TGTGCCAGCACTCGGATGCGGGACACTGAAGCTTTCTTT. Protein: CASTRMRDTEAFF.

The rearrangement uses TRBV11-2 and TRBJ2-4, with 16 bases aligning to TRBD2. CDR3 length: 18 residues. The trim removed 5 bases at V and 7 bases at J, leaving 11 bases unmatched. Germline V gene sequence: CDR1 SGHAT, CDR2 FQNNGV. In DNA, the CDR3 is TGTGCCAGCAGCCTAGCCTCCGTGGGACTAGCGGGAGGGAACATTCAGTACTTC. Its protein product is CASSLASVGLAGGNIQYF.

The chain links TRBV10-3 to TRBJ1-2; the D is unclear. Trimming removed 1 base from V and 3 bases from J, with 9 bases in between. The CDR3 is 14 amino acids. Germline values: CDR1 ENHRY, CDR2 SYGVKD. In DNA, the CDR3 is TGTGCCATCAGTGAGTGGGATGGGGACTATGGCTACACCTTC. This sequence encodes CAISEWDGDYGYTF.